The rows below give T cell receptor beta chains drawn from one sample of a study of glioma-infiltrating T cells after dendritic cell vaccination. Profiled with immunoSEQ multiplex PCR; TCRdb holds only in-frame clones, not every one. This sample yields roughly 100,000 clones, of which roughly four fifths are seen a single time; about an eighth belongs to the top ten. Sequencing used blood, obtained before dendritic cell vaccination. All receptors come from a human donor with glioblastoma. Both conserved end residues are part of each CDR3. D genes are given only for firm matches. Rows may omit the clone size; those that give it use once, few, many or a size class.

clone_size	d_call	v_call	j_call	cdr3_aa	cdr3_nt
.	.	TRBV30	TRBJ1-1	CATSGPNTEAFF	TGTGCCACCAGTGGGCCGAACACTGAAGCTTTCTTT
.	.	TRBV28	TRBJ1-2	CASFESRGYGYTF	TGTGCCAGCTTTGAGTCCCGAGGCTATGGCTACACCTTC
.	.	TRBV2	TRBJ2-1	CASSLGAHEQFF	TGTGCCAGCAGTCTGGGGGCACATGAGCAGTTCTTC
.	TRBD1	TRBV7-8	TRBJ2-3	CASRDRESDTQYF	TGTGCCAGCCGGGACAGGGAATCAGATACGCAGTATTTT
.	.	TRBV6-1	TRBJ1-5	CASSESFGVGLGNQPQHF	TGTGCCAGCAGTGAATCCTTCGGGGTTGGTCTCGGCAATCAGCCCCAGCATTTT
.	TRBD1	TRBV9	TRBJ2-2	CASSVGVTGKLGGELFF	TGTGCCAGCAGCGTAGGGGTGACAGGGAAATTAGGCGGGGAGCTGTTTTTT
.	.	TRBV6-5	TRBJ1-1	CASRRGISEAFF	TGTGCCAGCAGAAGGGGAATTTCTGAAGCTTTCTTT
.	.	TRBV30	TRBJ1-2	CAWSVTGNYGYTF	TGTGCCTGGAGTGTAACAGGGAACTATGGCTACACCTTC
.	TRBD1	TRBV7-8	TRBJ1-1	CASSLDRGVWTEAFF	TGTGCCAGCAGCTTGGACAGGGGCGTGTGGACTGAAGCTTTCTTT
.	TRBD2	TRBV5-1	TRBJ2-5	CASSWSGGGETQYF	TGCGCCAGCAGCTGGAGCGGGGGCGGTGAGACCCAGTACTTC
.	.	TRBV30	TRBJ1-6	CAWSVRQINSPLHF	TGTGCCTGGAGTGTCCGTCAGATTAATTCACCCCTCCACTTT
.	.	TRBV19	TRBJ2-5	CASRGRNQETQYF	TGTGCCAGTAGGGGCAGAAACCAAGAGACCCAGTACTTC
.	.	TRBV4-2	TRBJ2-3	CASSLAADTQYF	TGTGCCAGCAGCTTAGCTGCAGATACGCAGTATTTT
once	.	TRBV2	TRBJ1-1	CASSAQGQGNTEAFF	TGTGCCAGCAGTGCCCAAGGGCAGGGCAACACTGAAGCTTTCTTT
.	.	TRBV11-3	TRBJ2-5	CASSLVSEETQYF	TGTGCCAGCAGCTTAGTCTCCGAAGAGACCCAGTACTTC
.	.	TRBV11-2	TRBJ2-2	CASSPLYDRSNTGELFF	TGTGCCAGCAGCCCGTTATATGACAGGTCGAACACCGGGGAGCTGTTTTTT
.	.	TRBV6-5	TRBJ1-2	CASGKRLGADYGYTF	TGTGCCAGCGGCAAGAGGCTAGGGGCTGACTATGGCTACACCTTC
.	.	TRBV6-5	TRBJ1-1	CAAGRMNTEAFF	TGTGCCGCGGGACGGATGAACACTGAAGCTTTCTTT
once	.	TRBV6-5	TRBJ2-5	CASSYSGFTKTQYF	TGTGCCAGCAGTTACAGCGGGTTCACCAAGACCCAGTACTTC
.	.	TRBV28	TRBJ1-5	CASSPWRASSTYSNQPQHF	TGTGCCAGCAGTCCTTGGAGGGCCTCCTCAACCTATAGCAATCAGCCCCAGCATTTT
.	TRBD1	TRBV7-2	TRBJ2-7	CASSWDRASYEQYF	TGTGCCAGCAGCTGGGACAGGGCCTCCTACGAGCAGTACTTC
few	TRBD1	TRBV4-1	TRBJ1-4	CASSQELGTATNEKLFF	TGCGCCAGCAGCCAAGAGCTTGGGACAGCAACTAATGAAAAACTGTTTTTT
.	.	TRBV4-1	TRBJ2-7	CASSPRFVSYEQYF	TGCGCCAGCAGCCCCAGGTTCGTCTCCTACGAGCAGTACTTC
.	.	TRBV6-5	TRBJ1-2	CASSYGHKFGYTF	TGTGCCAGCAGTTATGGGCATAAATTCGGCTACACCTTC
.	TRBD2	TRBV7-9	TRBJ2-2	CASSKTAPGLGTGELFF	TGTGCTAGCAGCAAAACGGCTCCGGGACTAGGCACCGGGGAGCTGTTTTTT
once	.	TRBV27	TRBJ2-7	CASSFLTVREQYF	TGTGCCAGCAGTTTCCTCACAGTCCGCGAGCAGTACTTC
.	.	TRBV7-9	TRBJ2-1	CASRPTVGGPNNEQFF	TGTGCCAGCAGGCCTACTGTCGGGGGGCCCAACAATGAGCAGTTCTTC
.	.	TRBV5-1	TRBJ2-3	CASSTSGTPTETQYF	TGCGCCAGCAGCACCTCCGGGACTCCTACAGAGACGCAGTATTTT
few	TRBD1	TRBV2	TRBJ1-1	CASSGDRLNTEAFF	TGTGCCAGCAGCGGGGACAGGCTGAACACTGAAGCTTTCTTT